This TCR beta chain was identified during a study of shared clonotypes between healthy human individuals (dated by TCRdb to 2019 to 2021). At the level of the whole study: A few men and a couple of women, aged 18 to 49 years, made up the cohort. For each donor, three plates each were used for CD4 naive and CD4 memory, two plates were used for CD8 naive, and one plate was used for CD8 memory. The study deeply sequenced blood TCR repertoires of about 5 healthy adults to estimate repertoire size and the extent of clonotype sharing between individuals. Leukapheresis yielded between about 0.85 and 10 billion PBMCs per donor. Libraries were prepared and TCR repertoires were sequenced by different laboratories using diverse techniques, in order to increase sequencing depth and limit assay-specific biases. Study-level results and caveats: Sampling was restricted to blood, and TCR repertoires in tissues likely differ from the TCR repertoires found in blood. The small number of donors limited the genetic and exposure-history diversity represented. Compared with non-shared clonotypes, clonotypes shared by all four sorted-subset donors had higher generation probabilities. Incomplete sequencing was indicated by rarefaction of sorted-subset datasets, despite the large sequencing depth. Pairwise subsampling led to the expectation that sequencing depth would affect the degree of clonotype sharing among donors. Naive subsets generally had larger estimated clonotype richness than memory subsets did. Across four donors, roughly 5.1% of naive CD4, around 3.3% of naive CD8, under 2.5% of memory CD4, and approximately 0.4% of memory CD8 clonotypes were shared.

TCR CDR3 regions were amplified from genomic DNA by multiplex PCR using the deep immunoSEQ assay. For each cell subset, the extracted genomic DNA was distributed evenly across all wells of several immunoSEQ 96-well plates, and each plate served as one replicate. For sorted subsets, each replicate PCR was loaded with about 0.2 ug genomic DNA, equivalent to approximately 33,000 T cell genomes. Purified libraries were measured with a Qubit 3.0 fluorometer, size-checked on a Bioanalyzer 2100, and measured again with the KAPA Library Quantification kit. A separate single-read 150-cycle Illumina NextSeq 550 flow cell was used to sequence each immunoSEQ 96-well plate. From the authors' description of their analysis: Because only junctional sequences without quality scores were contained in the immunoSEQ output, filtering matching that applied to full-length reads could not be performed. Sequences were annotated with PyIR, a Python wrapper for IgBLAST v1.9, and V/J genes and CDR3 were assigned using IMGT germline references. Reads were filtered out if the reads had weak V/J assignments (E-value above 1e-6), no CDR3, stop codons, out-of-frame junctions, or ambiguous translated residues. A V3J clonotype was defined by an identical inferred V gene, J gene, and CDR3 amino acid sequence. To compute the percentage overlap between repertoires, the number of shared unique clonotypes was divided by the size of the smaller repertoire. Richness of each repertoire was evaluated using RTK rarefaction, the Chao1 estimator, and Recon v2.1 estimates of unobserved clonotypes. Generation probabilities were computed with OLGA for all TCRbeta clonotypes obtained by the gDNA method from four donors. As stored in TCRdb, this immuneACCESS dataset retains in-frame rearrangements with V and J assigned. A fraction of the clones does not appear; measured against another copy, unresolved V genes explain less than half of the discrepancy, and the remainder lacks a known reason. The V and J calls and clone size were taken over from that table, and D and trimming were inferred from the DNA. This sample gives roughly 2.6 million clones in total; approximately 90% of them show up just once. The ten largest clones add up to 0.13% to 0.15% of the sample.

As for this clone: Its cognate antigen has yet to be identified. Base qualities are not at hand, and no much larger clone is one base apart.

The donors were healthy, HIV-negative adults who had no recently reported acute infections or vaccinations. Every donor was a Caucasian adult residing in Nashville, Tennessee, USA. Magnetic negative selection was used to enrich CD4+ T cells, after which naive cells were positively selected on CD45RA and the negative fraction became the memory subset. Blood was collected by leukapheresis, and PBMCs were isolated by Ficoll-Histopaque density gradient centrifugation and then cryopreserved in liquid nitrogen vapor phase. Analytical flow cytometry was used to check the purity and quantity of each magnetically sorted T cell population. Genomic DNA was isolated from every sorted fraction and measured by UV absorbance on a Nanodrop 2000c. This TCR was recovered from a man between 18 and 35 years old in good health. Sequencing used naive CD4+ T cells sorted from blood. Explained via the paper, the cell subset or site label denotes: CD45RA+ positively selected.

The CDR3 protein: CASSIKGPSTNYGYTF. In nucleotide form, the sequence is TGTGCCAGTAGTATAAAGGGGCCGTCCACGAACTATGGCTACACCTTC. Recombination linked TRBV19 to TRBJ1-2; the D region possibly corresponds to TRBD1 (5 bases align). Between the V and J ends, shortened by 2 bases and 2 bases respectively, the junction contains 15 bases. The CDR3, cysteine through phenylalanine, is 16 amino acids long. This entry keeps only the CDR3 DNA: 48 bases, framed from base 1. CDR1 LNHDA and CDR2 SQIVND were looked up in the germline V gene (reference sequence).